This entry describes one T cell receptor (beta chain). Drawing of peripheral blood yielded about 10 milliliters from each donor. This record comes from a study of blood T cells in healthy people across ages. Together with a sample-barcoded 5' primer, a J-beta primer mix was included in a second PCR lasting about 7 to 12 cycles. Using its own MiXCR run on the 5' RACE reads, TCRdb lists one record per CDR3 protein. The data hold about 670,000 distinct CDR3 sequences, with about 50% observed a single time. The CDR3 length is 16 residues. Between the trimmed V and J ends, which lost 0 bases and 3 bases, there was a span of 14 bases. Germline V gene sequence: CDR1 DFQATT, CDR2 SNEGSKA (reference sequence).

The rearrangement links TRBV20-1 to TRBJ2-2; possible D gene TRBD1, 6 bases. The clonotype comes from a woman of 80 years or more in good health. The sample consisted of blood. Here the CDR3 DNA reads TGCAGTGCTAGAGATCATGGGGGCCCGCACACCGGGGAGCTGTTTTTT. Protein: CSARDHGGPHTGELFF.